This entry concerns a single T cell receptor (beta chain). Its cognate antigen has yet to be identified. Nothing much larger sits one base from this clone, and base qualities are not available. These data belong to a study of CD8+CD57+ T cells in acquired aplastic anemia (dated by TCRdb to the late 2010s). With respect to the entire study: DNA extracted from sorted CD4+ and CD8+ cells had a mean of around 3.3 ug, with a range of roughly 0.19 to 27.4 ug. An average of approximately 9.8 million reads for CD4+ cells and 11 million or so reads for CD8+ cells was obtained from healthy donor samples.

Overall study outcomes, separate from this receptor: Although 25 to 30 CD8+ CDR3 sequences were shared by patients and controls, these sequences appeared highly expressed in patients and within the immunodominant clones of patients. CD8+ Simpson's diversity did not differ significantly between patients and healthy controls (P=0.060).

The study deep-sequenced TCR repertoires of sorted CD4+ and CD8+ blood T cells from severe aplastic anemia patients and healthy subjects. Ficoll-Paque density gradient centrifugation was used to isolate peripheral blood mononuclear cells. CD4+ and CD8+ T cells were sorted by FACS or magnetic beads before DNA extraction. TCR beta VDJ combination and CDR3 sequence profiling used genomic DNA as the template. An Illumina HiSeq 2000 was used for TCR repertoire sequencing. On the study's bioinformatics: Repertoire assessment relied on Simpson's diversity index, CDR3 size and DJ length profiles, and TRBV/TRBJ rearrangement plots. Whichever DNA sequence was most abundant in the deep sequencing data was defined as the immunodominant clone. CDR3 amino acid sequences were screened for sharing across subjects and compared with published repertoires and the VDJdb database. TCRdb reanalyzed the raw reads on its own, using fastp at Q25 for trimming and MiXCR for clone calling, and kept in-frame beta chains. Under each unique CDR3 protein, matching rows form one entry showing the most common genes and DNA. TCRdb assigned the V and J calls; the authors' analysis was not used. For this sample the table gives about 190,000 distinct CDR3 sequences, of which about 53% were detected only once. The biggest ten clones account for 15% to 20% of the sample.

The germline V and J ends show losses of 10 bases and 10 bases respectively, and no gene match explains 13 bases of the junction. For CDR1 and CDR2, the germline V gene lists ENHRY and SYGVKD. The CDR3 numbers 14 residues from cysteine through phenylalanine. CDR3 DNA is the only sequence kept; it has 42 bases, read in frame from the first base. The TCR was taken from a human donor in good health, serving as a control. The sequence links TRBV10-3 to TRBJ1-6; the junction holds 7 bases that match TRBD1. Sequencing input: sorted CD4+, CD8+, or CD8+CD57+ T cells (not recorded which) from PBMCs. The DNA sequence follows: TGTGCCAGCAGCCGACAGGGCGTTTGGTCACCCCTCCACTTT. Translated, this gives CASSRQGVWSPLHF.